This T cell receptor (beta chain) was documented in a study of T-cell memory formation after mild COVID-19. 5'RACE with constant-segment primers built TCRalpha and TCRbeta cDNA libraries with UMIs. TCRdb used MiXCR to reprocess the 5' RACE reads, holding one entry per CDR3 protein. The table has fewer than 200,000 distinct CDR3 sequences, 15% to 20% seen once. The study, taken as a whole, reports: From day 15 to 85, contracting clones were balanced between CD4 and CD8, whereas later expanders leaned toward CD4+. Cross-reactive memory appears to have joined, as suggested by some responding clones showing up in pre-infection memory.

V lost 6 bases and J 6 bases, leaving 16 bases between the germline ends. The CDR3 contains 14 residues. There are a few counts of this clonotype. Its antigen is not known. The sample was PBMCs or a T cell subset sorted from them (not recorded which). This chain connects TRBV12-3 or TRBV12-4 to TRBJ2-3; D gene uncertain. The receptor was derived from a man aged 18 to 29 who had mild COVID-19 (a few samples of this study predate the infection). Cell type and time point are not known. Here the CDR3 reads CASSNGQAGDTQYF. The DNA of the CDR3 is TGTGCCAGCAGCAATGGGCAAGCAGGCGATACGCAGTATTTT.